The 18 T cell receptor beta chains presented below share a single source sample, sequenced in a study of blood T cell repertoires in COVID-19. Data came from immunoSEQ multiplex PCR; TCRdb stores just in-frame clones and leaves some out. The sample lists about 190,000 clones, about 88% occurring once. Sample: peripheral blood. The receptors were sampled from a woman in her thirties with active or convalescent COVID-19.

This clone was found a few times. V gene TRBV12-3 or TRBV12-4 combines with J gene TRBJ2-3, with unresolved D. With 4 bases removed from V and 1 base from J, the gap between germline ends came to 6 bases. CDR3 length equals 13 residues. For the CDR3, the DNA is TGTGCCAGCAGTTCTCTCCGCACAGATACGCAGTATTTT. This codes for CASSSLRTDTQYF.

CDR3 region: CASTSSTGGTGANVLTF. DNA for the CDR3: TGTGCCAGCACCTCTTCTACAGGGGGAACTGGGGCCAACGTCCTGACTTTC. V usage is TRBV5-4 and J usage is TRBJ2-6; 8 bases map to TRBD1. In germline, CDR1 is SGHNT, CDR2 YYREEE (reference sequence). The CDR3 spans 17 residues. The junction had 10 bases not matched to a gene; V was cut back by 6 bases and J by 2 bases.

As DNA, the CDR3 is TGTGCCAGCAGCCTCGCCCTAGCGGGAGGCACCGGGGAGCTGTTTTTT. Protein sequence: CASSLALAGGTGELFF. The chain recombines TRBV27 with TRBJ2-2; 11 nucleotides align to TRBD2. Germline loops: CDR1 MNHEY, CDR2 SMNVEV (reference sequence). CDR3 size: 16 residues. With V trimmed by 6 bases and J by 4 bases, 7 bases remained unmatched.

This clone was observed once. The chain uses TRBV6-5 and TRBJ1-5; TRBD1 aligns across 7 bases. This CDR3 is built from 15 residues. Germline trimming cut 4 bases from V and 12 bases from J; bases unmatched to any gene: 15. Germline V gene sequence: CDR1 MNHEY, CDR2 SVGAGI. The CDR3 bases are TGTGCCAGCAGTTTCTACCAGGGGGACCCTGGAGGCCAGCATTTT. Protein product: CASSFYQGDPGGQHF.

The genes are TRBV2 and TRBJ1-1, with D possibly being TRBD1 (6 bases). CDR1 is SNHLY and CDR2 is FYNNEI in the germline V gene. V dropped 4 bases and J dropped 4 bases, with 13 bases sitting between them. The CDR3 has 14 amino acids. The chain's CDR3 is CASSGNRVGTEAFF. The CDR3 DNA follows: TGTGCCAGCAGTGGGAACAGGGTGGGCACTGAAGCTTTCTTT.

The rearrangement joins TRBV12-3 or TRBV12-4 to TRBJ1-2; D possibly corresponds to TRBD1 (6 bases). The CDR3 has 13 amino acids. The V and J ends lost 1 base and 9 bases respectively, with 12 bases between them. The CDR3 spells CASSLGTAGSYTF. CDR3 nucleotide sequence: TGTGCCAGCAGTTTAGGGACAGCTGGTAGCTACACCTTC.

This chain uses TRBV19 with TRBJ2-3, with 11 positions matching TRBD2. This CDR3 comprises 16 residues. Per the germline V gene, CDR1 is LNHDA and CDR2 is SQIVND (reference sequence). With 7 bases clipped from V and 5 bases from J, the junction kept 11 bases outside the gene matches. The CDR3 nucleotides read TGTGCCAGTACACCTAGCGGGGGGCTGGGGAAAGATACGCAGTATTTT. Its protein product is CASTPSGGLGKDTQYF.

This clone was detected only once. The rearrangement joins TRBV5-1 to TRBJ1-2; the match to TRBD1 covers 8 bases. Germline V gene data show CDR1 as SGHRS and CDR2 as YFSETQ. V gave up 0 bases and J gave up 3 bases; unmatched junction bases: 7. This CDR3 spans 16 amino acids. The CDR3: CASSLEAGGSYYGYTF. Written as DNA, the CDR3 is TGCGCCAGCAGCTTGGAGGCAGGGGGCTCTTACTATGGCTACACCTTC.

V gene TRBV18 combines with J gene TRBJ2-7; TRBD2 is a possible D gene (5 bases). With 11 bases removed from V and 3 bases from J, the gap between germline ends came to 14 bases. Germline lookup yields CDR1 KGHSH and CDR2 LQKENI. The CDR3 has 12 amino acids. CDR3 protein: CASGGQNYEQYF. CDR3 nucleotide sequence: TGTGCCTCTGGCGGGCAGAACTACGAGCAGTACTTC.

The CDR3 bases are TGTGCCAGCAGCCAGAAGGCTCCGGGACTTTACTTC. Protein: CASSQKAPGLYF. This chain connects TRBV3-1 (or the pseudogene TRBV3-2) to TRBJ2-7, with a possible D match to TRBD2 (6 bases). The ends were cut back, 3 bases at V and 13 bases at J, with 16 bases in the middle. The CDR3 extends over 12 amino acids. Per the germline V gene, CDR1 is LGHDT and CDR2 is YNNKEL (reference sequence).

The chain carries TRBV7-9 and TRBJ2-7; perhaps TRBD2 as D (5 bases). V lost 5 bases, J lost 1 base, and 9 bases lay in between. The CDR3 has 13 amino acids. CDR1 is SEHNR and CDR2 is FQNEAQ in the germline V gene (reference sequence). The DNA for the CDR3 is TGTGCCAGCAGCGACGCGGGTTCCTACGAGCAGTACTTC. As protein: CASSDAGSYEQYF.

This clone was seen just once. The chain employs TRBV27 and TRBJ2-1, with 7 bases lining up with TRBD1. This CDR3 region has 14 residues. Germline trimming cut 5 bases from V and 9 bases from J; bases unmatched to any gene: 10. Looked up from germline, CDR1 is MNHEY and CDR2 is SMNVEV (reference sequence). In nucleotides, the CDR3 is TGTGCCAGCAGTACCGGGACAGCCCGGGGTGAGCAGTTCTTC. Encoded protein: CASSTGTARGEQFF.

The chain combines TRBV19 with TRBJ1-2; the D is unclear. The V gene lost 5 bases and the J gene lost 0 bases, with 7 bases spanning the gap. CDR1 and CDR2 (germline): LNHDA, SQIVND (reference sequence). This CDR3 has 13 residues. CDR3 sequence reads: CASSSRANYGYTF. CDR3 in DNA: TGTGCCAGTAGTTCCCGAGCTAACTATGGCTACACCTTC. The full variable domain, its missing parts supplied by reference TRBV19 and TRBJ1-2, is DGGITQSPKYLFRKEGQNVTLSCEQNLNHDAMYWYRQDPGQGLRLIYYSQIVNDFQKGDIAEGYSVSREKKESFPLTVTSAQKNPTAFYLCASSSRANYGYTFGSGTRLTVV.

The rearrangement uses TRBV23-1 and TRBJ1-2, with 7 bases fitting TRBD1. TRBV23-1 is an open reading frame, and its role is uncertain. With V trimmed by 9 bases and J by 8 bases, 12 bases remained unmatched. This CDR3 comprises 13 residues. The CDR3 DNA reads TGCGCCAGGCCCCTAGGACAGGTCTGCGGCTACACCTTC. It encodes CARPLGQVCGYTF.

The J gene is TRBJ2-2, the V gene TRBV11-3, with TRBD2 matching over 11 bases. Germline-derived CDR1 and CDR2 are SGHNT and YENEEA. The CDR3 loop spans 15 amino acids. J gave up 7 bases and V 4 bases, and 5 bases lay outside the gene matches. CDR3 in amino acids: CASSSSGRSVGELFF. CDR3 bases: TGTGCCAGCAGCTCTAGCGGGAGGTCGGTCGGGGAGCTGTTTTTT.

This chain joins TRBV4-1 and TRBJ2-5; D call uncertain. V lost 4 bases and J 5 bases, leaving 17 bases between the germline ends. Germline loops: CDR1 MGHRA, CDR2 YSYEKL. The CDR3 is 15 amino acids. CDR3 nucleotides: TGCGCCAGCAGCCCTATGTGGCAGTCGAGGGAGACCCAGTACTTC. Translation gives CASSPMWQSRETQYF.

V is TRBV5-1 and J is TRBJ1-2; the match to TRBD1 covers 8 bases. The trim removed 7 bases at V and 2 bases at J, leaving 4 bases unmatched. The length of the CDR3 is 13 residues. The V gene's germline CDR1 is SGHRS and CDR2 YFSETQ. The CDR3 DNA follows: TGCGCCAGCCAAACAGGGGGAAACTATGGCTACACCTTC. This translates into CASQTGGNYGYTF.

The chain recombines TRBV19 with TRBJ2-3; TRBD1 matches 10 bases. V was clipped by 4 bases and J by 2 bases; unmatched bases: 9. From germline, CDR1 is LNHDA and CDR2 SQIVND (reference sequence). The CDR3 is 17 amino acids. The chain's CDR3 is CASSNPPGQGNTDTQYF. The CDR3 DNA reads as TGTGCCAGTAGTAACCCCCCGGGACAGGGGAACACAGATACGCAGTATTTT.